The 23 T cell receptor beta chains below all came from one sample that was sequenced in a study of shared T cell receptors in the human thymus. TCRdb's table, derived via immunoSEQ multiplex PCR, lists solely in-frame clones and lacks some. The profile shows just under 550,000 clones, approximately 78% of them singletons. The same sample was also studied in work on human thymus T cells.

Sequencing used thymocytes. The receptors stem from a boy under three years old with a congenital heart defect.

The chain links TRBV13 to TRBJ2-1; a possible D gene is TRBD1 (5 bases). The length of the CDR3 is 14 residues. V was pared by 1 base and J by 5 bases, with 9 bases between. The germline CDR1 and CDR2 sequences are PRHDT and FYEKMQ (reference sequence). CDR3 sequence reads: CASSLEGMDNEQFF. In DNA, the CDR3 is TGTGCCAGCAGCTTAGAGGGGATGGACAATGAGCAGTTCTTC.

The chain has TRBV13 and TRBJ2-6; D ambiguous. The CDR3 runs to 13 residues. The germline V gene encodes CDR1 PRHDT and CDR2 FYEKMQ (reference sequence). Trimming cost V 0 bases and J 8 bases, with 5 bases left between them. DNA of the CDR3: TGTGCCAGCAGCTTAGGCTCTTCCAACGTCCTGACTTTC. Amino acid sequence: CASSLGSSNVLTF.

The gene calls are TRBV5-4 and TRBJ2-1, with D perhaps TRBD2 (6 bases). The CDR3 contains 14 residues. Germline loops: CDR1 SGHNT, CDR2 YYREEE (reference sequence). V lost 4 bases and J 5 bases, leaving 13 bases between the germline ends. The CDR3 loop reads CASSGPLAHNEQFF. CDR3 bases: TGTGCCAGCAGCGGCCCACTAGCCCACAATGAGCAGTTCTTC.

There are a few counts of this clone. V gene TRBV5-1 combines with J gene TRBJ2-7; D possibly corresponds to TRBD1 (6 bases). From germline, CDR1 is SGHRS and CDR2 YFSETQ. The CDR3 extends over 16 amino acids. Trimming took 0 bases from V and 0 from J, leaving 13 bases between them. CDR3 bases: TGCGCCAGCAGCTTGGAGGCAGGGGCCCTCTCCTACGAGCAGTACTTC. This encodes CASSLEAGALSYEQYF.

The chain joins TRBV27 to TRBJ2-7, with 8 bases lining up with TRBD1. The CDR3 length is 13 residues. Trimming took 5 bases from V and 6 from J; bases not matched to a gene: 6. CDR1 and CDR2 from the germline V gene are MNHEY and SMNVEV (reference sequence). In DNA, the CDR3 is TGTGCCAGCAGTGCCGGACAGGGTGGCGAGCAGTACTTC. Its protein product is CASSAGQGGEQYF.

V gene TRBV28 combines with J gene TRBJ2-3; TRBD1 aligns across 9 bases. Germline assignment: CDR1 MDHEN and CDR2 SYDVKM. The CDR3 length is 15 residues. Trimming at V came to 6 bases and at J to 4 bases, leaving 8 bases not matched to a gene. The CDR3 is CASRHRGRRPDTQYF. The CDR3 DNA follows: TGTGCCAGCAGGCACAGGGGGCGCCGGCCAGATACGCAGTATTTT. The full variable domain, its missing parts supplied by reference TRBV28 and TRBJ2-3, is DVKVTQSSRYLVKRTGEKVFLECVQDMDHENMFWYRQDPGLGLRLIYFSYDVKMKEKGDIPEGYSVSREKKERFSLILESASTNQTSMYLCASRHRGRRPDTQYFGPGTRLTVL.

The rearrangement uses TRBV6-5 and TRBJ2-3, with unresolved D. The V end lost 3 bases, the J end lost 2 bases, and 9 bases lay between the germline ends. The CDR3 consists of 14 residues. Germline loops: CDR1 MNHEY, CDR2 SVGAGI. CDR3 nucleotide sequence: TGTGCCAGCAGTTATTCCAGTTACACAGATACGCAGTATTTT. It translates to CASSYSSYTDTQYF.

V is TRBV14 and J is TRBJ1-4; TRBD1 matches 8 bases. Trimming cost V 0 bases and J 7 bases; bases outside gene matches: 7. This CDR3 has 16 residues. Germline V gives CDR1 SGHDN, CDR2 FVKESK. The CDR3 reads CASSQDPGGLFEKLFF. The CDR3 coding sequence is TGTGCCAGCAGCCAAGACCCAGGGGGCCTCTTTGAAAAACTGTTTTTT.

This clone occurred a few times. The V and J genes are TRBV5-1 and TRBJ2-5; a possible D gene is TRBD2 (6 bases). This CDR3 is 14 amino acids long. Per the germline V gene, CDR1 is SGHRS and CDR2 is YFSETQ. Trimming removed 2 bases at V and 2 bases at J, with 10 bases between. The CDR3 loop is CASSFFGGQETQYF. In DNA, the CDR3 is TGCGCCAGCAGCTTTTTCGGGGGACAAGAGACCCAGTACTTC.

The chain has TRBV5-6 and TRBJ2-7; D possibly corresponds to TRBD2 (7 bases). V lost 6 bases and J 0 bases, leaving 16 bases between the germline ends. The CDR3 sequence is 15 residues long. CDR1 SGHDT and CDR2 YYEEEE come from the germline V gene. The CDR3 nucleotides read TGTGCCAGCACCCGCGGGGGCCTTCCCTCCTACGAGCAGTACTTC. Translating gives CASTRGGLPSYEQYF.

The chain has TRBV6-1 and TRBJ2-7, with 7 positions matching TRBD1. The germline V gene encodes CDR1 MNHNS and CDR2 SASEGT. This CDR3 is 13 amino acids long. With 11 bases clipped from V and 2 bases from J, the junction kept 9 bases outside the gene matches. CDR3 in DNA: TGTGCCGGCGTAGACAGGGTGACCTACGAGCAGTACTTC. This encodes CAGVDRVTYEQYF.

The CDR3, as DNA: TGCGCCAGCAGCCCGCCACCTAGCGGTACCTCCTACGAGCAGTACTTC. Protein sequence: CASSPPPSGTSYEQYF. This sequence joins TRBV5-1 and TRBJ2-7; 7 positions agree with TRBD2. Germline V gene lookup returns CDR1 SGHRS and CDR2 YFSETQ. CDR3 length: 16 residues. Trimming removed 4 bases from V and 0 bases from J; junction bases left unmatched: 10.

The chain recombines TRBV5-1 with TRBJ2-7, with TRBD1 matching over 8 bases. The CDR3 has 15 amino acids. The J segment lost 0 bases and the V segment lost 2 bases, leaving 4 bases of the junction unmatched. CDR1 and CDR2 from the germline V gene are SGHRS and YFSETQ. CDR3 DNA: TGCGCCAGCAGCTTTGGGGACAGGTTCTCCTACGAGCAGTACTTC. It specifies CASSFGDRFSYEQYF.

The rearrangement links TRBV13 to TRBJ2-5, with D perhaps TRBD2 (5 bases). Trimming cost V 5 bases and J 1 base, with 14 bases left between them. The CDR3 covers 15 residues. CDR1 and CDR2 from the germline V gene are PRHDT and FYEKMQ (reference sequence). The DNA for the CDR3 is TGTGCCAGCAGCCCCGGGCATGGGAGCCAAGAGACCCAGTACTTC. The encoded protein is CASSPGHGSQETQYF.

This clone was detected only a few times. The rearrangement links TRBV19 to TRBJ2-2; D is uncertain. The V gene's germline CDR1 is LNHDA and CDR2 SQIVND (reference sequence). The length of the CDR3 is 14 residues. Trimming took off 6 bases at V and 0 bases at J, with 8 bases between the two ends. CDR3 residues: CASRTGANTGELFF. DNA for the CDR3: TGTGCCAGTAGAACCGGAGCGAACACCGGGGAGCTGTTTTTT.

This clone showed up just a few times. The CDR3 DNA reads TGTGCCAGCAGCCAGACAGGGGATGGCTACACCTTC. Translated, it gives CASSQTGDGYTF. The gene calls are TRBV14 and TRBJ1-2; 8 bases are shared with TRBD1. With 3 bases clipped from V and 6 bases from J, the junction kept 0 bases outside the gene matches. This CDR3 has 12 residues. Germline V CDR1 and CDR2: SGHDN, FVKESK.

The gene calls are TRBV11-2 and TRBJ1-2; 9 nucleotides align to TRBD1. Germline-derived CDR1 and CDR2 are SGHAT and FQNNGV. Losses at the gene ends were 5 bases for V and 7 bases for J; bases not matched to a gene: 8. The CDR3 loop spans 14 amino acids. The CDR3 DNA reads as TGTGCCAGCAGCCGTCGAACAGGGGGCGGTGGCTACACCTTC. Protein product: CASSRRTGGGGYTF.

The rearrangement joins TRBV2 to TRBJ2-5, with TRBD2 matching over 8 bases. Looked up from germline, CDR1 is SNHLY and CDR2 is FYNNEI. Trimming cost V 0 bases and J 3 bases; bases outside gene matches: 6. This CDR3 has 16 residues. CDR3 sequence: CASSEAQLAEKETQYF. CDR3 sequence (DNA): TGTGCCAGCAGTGAAGCACAACTAGCGGAAAAAGAGACCCAGTACTTC.

This chain's CDR3 is CASSPTGEETQYF. The CDR3 DNA reads as TGTGCCAGTAGTCCGACAGGGGAAGAGACCCAGTACTTC. The rearrangement joins TRBV19 to TRBJ2-5, with 8 bases that match TRBD1. The V gene's germline CDR1 is LNHDA and CDR2 SQIVND (reference sequence). V shed 5 bases and J 3 bases; nucleotides not matched to a gene: 2. This CDR3 is 13 amino acids long.

The V and J genes are TRBV27 and TRBJ2-3, with D possibly matching TRBD2 (6 bases). The CDR3 is 14 residues long. V was shortened by 8 bases and J by 2 bases, with 14 bases between the two germline ends. In germline, CDR1 is MNHEY, CDR2 SMNVEV (reference sequence). The CDR3 DNA follows: TGTGCCAGCCGCAGGCTAGCGCACACAGATACGCAGTATTTT. Its translation is CASRRLAHTDTQYF.

The chain uses TRBV19 and TRBJ1-5; 12 positions agree with TRBD1. V shed 7 bases and J 1 base; nucleotides not matched to a gene: 14. Germline assignment: CDR1 LNHDA and CDR2 SQIVND (reference sequence). The length of the CDR3 is 19 residues. DNA for the CDR3: TGTGCCAGTACCCTACGACCGGGACAGGGGGCAGGAAGCAATCAGCCCCAGCATTTT. This translates into CASTLRPGQGAGSNQPQHF.

The chain employs TRBV4-3 and TRBJ2-5; D may be TRBD1 (6 bases). CDR3 length equals 15 residues. The germline V and J ends were trimmed by 0 bases and 5 bases, with 13 bases remaining between them. In germline, CDR1 is LGHNA, CDR2 YSLEER. This CDR3 is CASSQDGGLRETQYF. CDR3 DNA sequence: TGCGCCAGCAGCCAAGATGGGGGCCTCCGGGAGACCCAGTACTTC.

The genes are TRBV12-5 and TRBJ2-7; D unresolved. V dropped 1 base and J dropped 5 bases, with 3 bases sitting between them. The CDR3 loop spans 11 amino acids. Looked up from germline, CDR1 is LGHNT and CDR2 is FRNRAP. CDR3 bases: TGTGCTAGTGGTTTGGGCGACGAGCAGTACTTC. Its translation: CASGLGDEQYF.